The 24 T cell receptor beta chains in this list originate from one sample, sequenced in a study of CD8 T cells in ankylosing spondylitis. Regarding the study as a whole: Among TCR beta sequences, a motif of under ten highly homologous variants appeared characteristic of ankylosing spondylitis blood.

TCRdb ran MiXCR on the 5' RACE reads and lists one entry per CDR3 protein. The sample lists more than 500,000 distinct CDR3 sequences; roughly 5.2% were seen once. These receptors are not linked to any known antigen. The sequenced sample consisted of blood, either unsorted or a sorted T cell fraction (not recorded which). Receptors originate from a male donor with ankylosing spondylitis.

In its sample, this clonotype was seen many times. The V and J genes are TRBV20-1 and TRBJ2-1, with D unresolved. Trimming removed 0 bases at V and 9 bases at J, with 9 bases between. The CDR3 runs 12 residues. From germline, CDR1 is DFQATT and CDR2 SNEGSKA (reference sequence). CDR3 in DNA: TGCAGTGCTAGAGAAAACCTCGGTGAGCAGTTCTTC. Amino acids: CSARENLGEQFF.

At least ten counts were recorded for this clonotype. J is TRBJ2-5 and V is TRBV29-1; either TRBD1 or TRBD2 may fit D (5 bases each). Germline V CDR1 and CDR2: SQVTM, ANQGSEA. V was clipped by 6 bases and J by 13 bases, with 21 bases between them. The CDR3 spans 12 residues. CDR3: CSVGTKDGTRYF. CDR3 nucleotides: TGCAGCGTGGGGACCAAGGACGGAACTCGGTACTTC. Drawing the rest from reference TRBV29-1 and TRBJ2-5, the complete variable domain is SAVISQKPSRDICQRGTSLTIQCQVDSQVTMMFWYRQQPGQSLTLIATANQGSEATYESGFVIDKFPISRPNLTFSTLTVSNMSPEDSSIYLCSVGTKDGTRYFGPGTRLLVL.

This clonotype was observed a few times. The chain carries TRBV15 and TRBJ1-1; 10 bases align to TRBD1. The CDR3 runs 16 residues. V shed 6 bases and J 0 bases; nucleotides not matched to a gene: 7. Germline CDR1 and CDR2: LNHNV and YYDKDF (reference sequence). As DNA, the CDR3 is TGTGCCACCAGATACCGGACAGGGGGAATGAACACTGAAGCTTTCTTT. This encodes CATRYRTGGMNTEAFF.

This clonotype was observed many times. This chain links TRBV20-1 with TRBJ2-7, with TRBD1 matching 8 bases. This CDR3 has 15 amino acids. Germline V gene data show CDR1 as DFQATT and CDR2 as SNEGSKA (reference sequence). Trimming cost V 5 bases and J 5 bases; bases outside gene matches: 14. CDR3 DNA: TGCAGTGCTTATTTAGTTCGACAGGGGACCCACGAGCAGTACTTC. The encoded protein is CSAYLVRQGTHEQYF.

There are many counts of this clonotype. The V and J genes are TRBV12-3 or TRBV12-4 and TRBJ2-5; perhaps D is TRBD1 or TRBD2 (6 bases each). This CDR3 is 18 amino acids long. The V end lost 2 bases, the J end lost 0 bases, and 19 bases lay between the germline ends. The CDR3 bases are TGTGCCAGCAGTTTATGGGGGGCGCCCCACCAGTACCAAGAGACCCAGTACTTC. Translating gives CASSLWGAPHQYQETQYF.

There are many counts of this clonotype. J is TRBJ2-3 and V is TRBV27; possible D gene TRBD1, 6 bases. V lost 6 bases, J lost 10 bases, and 20 bases lay in between. This CDR3 comprises 14 residues. Germline-derived CDR1 and CDR2 are MNHEY and SMNVEV (reference sequence). The CDR3 sequence is CASRPGQSVGAQYF. The CDR3 DNA sequence: TGTGCCAGCAGACCAGGACAGTCCGTAGGGGCGCAGTATTTT.

This clonotype was seen at least ten times. The chain recombines TRBV6-1 with TRBJ2-2; D is possibly TRBD1 (6 bases). Germline assignment: CDR1 MNHNS and CDR2 SASEGT. V dropped 2 bases and J dropped 9 bases, with 10 bases sitting between them. The CDR3 is 13 residues long. CDR3 coding DNA: TGTGCCAGCAGTGAACGACAGGTGCGGGAGCTGTTTTTT. It codes for CASSERQVRELFF.

This clonotype came up many times. The chain combines TRBV3-1 with TRBJ2-1; D perhaps matches TRBD2 (5 bases). The V gene's germline CDR1 is LGHDT and CDR2 YNNKEL (reference sequence). The CDR3 consists of 13 residues. The V and J ends lost 3 bases and 7 bases respectively, with 10 bases between them. The chain's CDR3 is CASSQLGVNEQFF. CDR3 nucleotides: TGTGCCAGCAGCCAGTTGGGAGTAAATGAGCAGTTCTTC.

The table lists this clonotype with many counts. The genes are TRBV7-2 and TRBJ1-1; D gene uncertain. The CDR3 runs 13 residues. The ends were cut back, 2 bases at V and 6 bases at J, with 10 bases in the middle. Per the germline V gene, CDR1 is SGHTA and CDR2 is FQGNSA. This CDR3 is CASSLLSPAEAFF. As DNA, the CDR3 is TGTGCCAGCAGCTTACTTTCGCCCGCTGAAGCTTTCTTT.

This clonotype was recorded at least ten times. The chain links TRBV7-2 to TRBJ2-3; D possibly corresponds to TRBD1 (5 bases). The CDR3 is 14 amino acids. Germline CDR1 is SGHTA and CDR2 is FQGNSA. With 5 bases removed from V and 6 bases from J, the gap between germline ends came to 15 bases. The CDR3 loop is CASSSRQHRDTQYF. CDR3 nucleotides: TGTGCCAGCAGCAGCCGACAGCACAGGGATACGCAGTATTTT.

This clonotype was recorded at least ten times. The chain is built from TRBV6-2 or TRBV6-3 and TRBJ1-2; D unclear. The CDR3 length is 15 residues. V was pared by 6 bases and J by 7 bases, with 21 bases between. Germline CDR1 MNHEY, CDR2 SVGEGT. The CDR3: CASSSTDRPIRGYTF. In DNA form, the CDR3 reads TGTGCCAGCAGCTCCACGGACCGACCCATCCGTGGCTACACCTTC.

This clonotype was counted a few times. J is TRBJ1-2 and V is TRBV5-6; D ambiguous. The germline V and J ends were trimmed by 4 bases and 4 bases, with 11 bases remaining between them. Looked up from germline, CDR1 is SGHDT and CDR2 is YYEEEE. This CDR3 comprises 13 residues. Written as DNA, the CDR3 is TGTGCCAGCAGCCCCGGGCTCGTCTATGGCTACACCTTC. Translation: CASSPGLVYGYTF.

With regard to this clonotype: Given a much more abundant clone one base away, this may be a read error. This chain joins TRBV6-5 and TRBJ2-3; unclear D gene. With 0 bases removed from V and 7 bases from J, the gap between germline ends came to 11 bases. The CDR3 has 14 residues. The germline CDR1 and CDR2 sequences are MNHEY and SVGAGI. CDR3 nucleotide sequence: TGTGCCAGCAGTTACTCGCCCGCCGGAAATACGCAGTATTTT. Translation gives CASSYSPAGNTQYF.

This clonotype came up many times. The V gene is TRBV29-1, the J gene TRBJ2-4; 8 bases align to TRBD1. The junction had 1 base not matched to a gene; V was cut back by 6 bases and J by 0 bases. Germline CDR1 and CDR2: SQVTM and ANQGSEA. The CDR3 contains 13 residues. CDR3 in DNA: TGCAGCGTACAGGGGGTAGCCAAAAACATTCAGTACTTC. Residues: CSVQGVAKNIQYF. The full variable domain, with the rest looked up from reference TRBV29-1 and TRBJ2-4, is SAVISQKPSRDICQRGTSLTIQCQVDSQVTMMFWYRQQPGQSLTLIATANQGSEATYESGFVIDKFPISRPNLTFSTLTVSNMSPEDSSIYLCSVQGVAKNIQYFGAGTRLSVL.

This clonotype has at least ten counts. The V gene is TRBV6-2 or TRBV6-3, the J gene TRBJ1-1, with D unresolved. Germline V gene lookup returns CDR1 MNHEY and CDR2 SVGEGT. The CDR3 has 16 amino acids. V was clipped by 2 bases and J by 2 bases, with 15 bases between them. The CDR3 DNA reads TGTGCCAGCAGTTACGAAGTAGGGTTCCTCAACACTGAAGCTTTCTTT. This gives the protein CASSYEVGFLNTEAFF.

This clonotype was counted at least ten times. The chain combines TRBV29-1 with TRBJ1-2; TRBD1 agrees at 8 bases. In germline, CDR1 is SQVTM, CDR2 ANQGSEA. This CDR3 contains 15 residues. J was trimmed by 4 bases and V by 8 bases; bases with no gene match: 15. This chain's CDR3 is CSIRGPGGLGYGYTF. In DNA form, the CDR3 reads TGCAGCATTCGGGGTCCAGGGGGCCTTGGCTATGGCTACACCTTC.

This clonotype was seen a handful of times. The chain is built from TRBV29-1 and TRBJ2-1, with 9 bases matching TRBD2. The germline V gene encodes CDR1 SQVTM and CDR2 ANQGSEA. CDR3 length: 12 residues. The trim removed 6 bases at V and 8 bases at J, leaving 5 bases unmatched. CDR3 coding DNA: TGCAGCGTCCATAGCGGGAGTGATGAGCAGTTCTTC. Protein sequence: CSVHSGSDEQFF.

This clonotype was observed at least ten times. The genes are TRBV5-1 and TRBJ1-1, with no clear D. The CDR3 runs 14 residues. Germline V gene lookup returns CDR1 SGHRS and CDR2 YFSETQ. V was cut by 1 base and J by 0 bases, with 7 bases left in between. CDR3 coding DNA: TGCGCCAGCAGCTTGATCTTAATGAACACTGAAGCTTTCTTT. This translates into CASSLILMNTEAFF.

This clonotype has a count of ten or more. This chain uses TRBV7-2 with TRBJ2-3; D not certain. CDR1 and CDR2 (germline): SGHTA, FQGNSA. Trimming left V 1 base short and J 0 bases short, with 5 bases between. This CDR3 region has 14 residues. CDR3 sequence (DNA): TGTGCCAGCAGCTTAGATTATAGCACAGATACGCAGTATTTT. Translation: CASSLDYSTDTQYF.

This clonotype was recorded many times. This chain joins TRBV25-1 and TRBJ2-7; tentative D call: TRBD2 (6 bases). V dropped 1 base and J dropped 1 base, with 11 bases sitting between them. Germline V gives CDR1 MGHDK, CDR2 SYGVNS. The CDR3 is 15 amino acids. CDR3 in DNA: TGTGCCAGCAGTGAATTAGTAGCGGCTTCCTACGAGCAGTACTTC. This sequence encodes CASSELVAASYEQYF.

This clonotype was picked up many times. V is TRBV6-5 and J is TRBJ2-7, with D perhaps TRBD1 or TRBD2 (5 bases each). The V gene's germline CDR1 is MNHEY and CDR2 SVGAGI. Trimming pared 1 base from V and 7 bases from J, leaving 5 bases between. The CDR3 consists of 11 residues. The CDR3 DNA follows: TGTGCCAGCAGTTACTGGGGGGAGCAGTACTTC. Translated: CASSYWGEQYF.

This clonotype was observed at least ten times. This chain connects TRBV10-3 to TRBJ2-5; D gene unclear. The germline CDR1 and CDR2 sequences are ENHRY and SYGVKD. V lost 6 bases, J lost 5 bases, and 13 bases lay in between. This CDR3 comprises 13 residues. The CDR3 region has the DNA TGTGCCATCAGCCGGACCGTGGGGGAGACCCAGTACTTC. Protein: CAISRTVGETQYF.

This clonotype was found many times. This chain uses TRBV7-2 with TRBJ2-3; D may be TRBD2 (7 bases). V lost 0 bases and J 6 bases, leaving 10 bases between the germline ends. There are 14 residues in the CDR3. Looked up from germline, CDR1 is SGHTA and CDR2 is FQGNSA. The CDR3 coding sequence is TGTGCCAGCAGCTTAGCGGAGGGGGGGGATACGCAGTATTTT. This sequence encodes CASSLAEGGDTQYF. The whole variable domain, filled in from reference TRBV7-2 and TRBJ2-3, reads GAGVSQSPSNKVTEKGKDVELRCDPISGHTALYWYRQSLGQGLEFLIYFQGNSAPDKSGLPSDRFSAERTGGSVSTLTIQRTQQEDSAVYLCASSLAEGGDTQYFGPGTRLTVL.

This clonotype was detected many times. This chain links TRBV4-1 with TRBJ2-7, with D unresolved. Germline CDR1 MGHRA, CDR2 YSYEKL. Deletions cut 0 bases from V and 4 bases from J, with 7 bases between. The CDR3 runs to 13 residues. The CDR3 DNA reads TGCGCCAGCAGCCAAGACGTCCGATACGAGCAGTACTTC. This encodes CASSQDVRYEQYF.